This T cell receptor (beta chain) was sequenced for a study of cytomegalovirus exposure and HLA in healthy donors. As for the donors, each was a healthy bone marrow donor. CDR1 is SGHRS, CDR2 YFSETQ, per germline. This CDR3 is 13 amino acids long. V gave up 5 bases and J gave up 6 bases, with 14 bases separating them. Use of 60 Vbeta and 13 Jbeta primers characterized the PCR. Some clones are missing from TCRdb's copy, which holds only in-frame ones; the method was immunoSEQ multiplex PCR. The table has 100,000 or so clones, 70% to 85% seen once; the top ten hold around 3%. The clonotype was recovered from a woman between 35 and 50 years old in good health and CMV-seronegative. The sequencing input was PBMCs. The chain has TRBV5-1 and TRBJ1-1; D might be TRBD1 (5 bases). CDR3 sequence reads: CASRSGGGAEAFF. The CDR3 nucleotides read TGCGCCAGCAGATCAGGTGGAGGGGCTGAAGCTTTCTTT.